The 16 T cell receptor beta chains below were found in one sample sequenced in a study of radiotherapy plus CTLA-4 blockade in lung cancer. TCRdb's table, derived via immunoSEQ multiplex PCR, lists solely in-frame clones and lacks some. This sample yields over 35,000 clones, of which roughly three quarters are seen a single time; approximately 2.5% belongs to the top ten. This specimen consisted of peripheral blood, obtained from a patient treated with radiotherapy plus ipilimumab. The receptors shown here come from a human donor with non-small cell lung cancer whose response to radiotherapy plus ipilimumab could not be evaluated.

The rearrangement links TRBV19 to TRBJ2-7; D may be TRBD2 (5 bases). Germline V gives CDR1 LNHDA, CDR2 SQIVND (reference sequence). The germline V and J ends were trimmed by 3 bases and 5 bases, with 17 bases remaining between them. The CDR3 is 15 amino acids. CDR3 nucleotides: TGTGCCAGTAGTATTGGCCGGGGATATCTGAACGAGCAGTACTTC. Amino acids: CASSIGRGYLNEQYF.

The rearrangement uses TRBV2 and TRBJ1-2, with 11 positions matching TRBD1. J gave up 8 bases and V 4 bases, and 9 bases lay outside the gene matches. The germline V gene has CDR1 SNHLY and CDR2 FYNNEI. The CDR3 spans 15 residues. The CDR3 region is CASSVQGQGARGYTF. CDR3 DNA sequence: TGTGCCAGCAGTGTTCAAGGACAGGGGGCGCGGGGCTACACCTTC.

The chain carries TRBV7-2 and TRBJ2-1, with TRBD2 matching 7 bases. The junction had 10 bases not matched to a gene; V was cut back by 5 bases and J by 9 bases. The CDR3 has 14 residues. The germline CDR1 and CDR2 sequences are SGHTA and FQGNSA. As DNA, the CDR3 is TGTGCCAGCAGCCAAGGACTAGTCTGGGGTGAGCAGTTCTTC. Translation gives CASSQGLVWGEQFF.

V is TRBV5-4 and J is TRBJ2-2; no definite D call. Trimming stripped 3 bases from V and 1 base from J, with 4 bases between. Looked up from germline, CDR1 is SGHNT and CDR2 is YYREEE (reference sequence). This CDR3 region has 13 residues. This CDR3 reads CASSSKNTGELFF. CDR3 sequence (DNA): TGTGCCAGCAGCTCAAAGAACACCGGGGAGCTGTTTTTT.

The V call is TRBV2, the J call TRBJ2-5, with 15 bases that match TRBD2. Germline-derived CDR1 and CDR2 are SNHLY and FYNNEI. This CDR3 has 17 amino acids. V trimming: 4 bases; J trimming: 5 bases; junction bases outside the gene matches: 8. This chain's CDR3 is CASSGRTSGGAGETQYF. For the CDR3, the DNA is TGTGCCAGCAGTGGACGGACTAGCGGGGGGGCCGGGGAGACCCAGTACTTC.

In this sample, this clone turned up a few times. The rearrangement links TRBV7-3 to TRBJ2-1; 8 nucleotides line up with TRBD1. The CDR3 sequence is 14 residues long. V was clipped by 5 bases and J by 9 bases; unmatched bases: 9. In germline, CDR1 is SGHTA, CDR2 FQGTGA. This chain's CDR3 is CASSPSLQGGEQFF. In DNA form, the CDR3 reads TGTGCCAGCAGCCCCTCTTTACAGGGGGGTGAGCAGTTCTTC.

This clone was observed a single time. The chain recombines TRBV7-9 with TRBJ1-4; D is unresolved. Trimming stripped 5 bases from V and 7 bases from J, with 11 bases between. Germline V gene data show CDR1 as SEHNR and CDR2 as FQNEAQ (reference sequence). CDR3 size: 13 residues. The CDR3 reads CASSPGNGEKLFF. As DNA, the CDR3 is TGTGCCAGCAGCCCCGGGAATGGTGAAAAACTGTTTTTT. Filled out from reference TRBV7-9 and TRBJ1-4, the complete variable domain reads DTGVSQNPRHKITKRGQNVTFRCDPISEHNRLYWYRQTLGQGPEFLTYFQNEAQLEKSRLLSDRFSAERPKGSFSTLEIQRTEQGDSAMYLCASSPGNGEKLFFGSGTQLSVL.

The V and J genes are TRBV9 and TRBJ1-2, with 8 bases identical to TRBD1. Germline-derived CDR1 and CDR2 are SGDLS and YYNGEE. After removal of 2 bases from V and 3 bases from J, the junction contained 0 bases not matched to a gene. This CDR3 comprises 13 residues. The CDR3 coding sequence is TGTGCCAGCAGCGTGGACAGGGACTATGGCTACACCTTC. Amino acids: CASSVDRDYGYTF.

The rearrangement joins TRBV2 to TRBJ2-1; perhaps TRBD2 as D (7 bases). The CDR3 runs to 14 residues. Germline loops: CDR1 SNHLY, CDR2 FYNNEI. Trimming cost V 10 bases and J 0 bases, with 13 bases left between them. The CDR3 here is CATRRGGSYNEQFF. In DNA, the CDR3 is TGTGCCACTAGAAGGGGGGGCTCCTACAATGAGCAGTTCTTC.

The V gene is TRBV6-5, the J gene TRBJ1-3, with a tentative D call TRBD1 (6 bases). CDR1 and CDR2 from the germline V gene are MNHEY and SVGAGI. The length of the CDR3 is 16 residues. The V gene lost 4 bases and the J gene lost 0 bases, with 13 bases spanning the gap. The CDR3 DNA reads TGTGCCAGCAGTTGGACCGGACAGCACTCTGGAAACACCATATATTTT. Translated, it gives CASSWTGQHSGNTIYF.

The J gene is TRBJ1-4, the V gene TRBV5-6; 8 bases map to TRBD1. With V trimmed by 4 bases and J by 8 bases, 13 bases remained unmatched. There are 16 residues in the CDR3. The germline V gene has CDR1 SGHDT and CDR2 YYEEEE. The CDR3 spells CASSPKDRAFNEKLFF. CDR3 in DNA: TGTGCCAGCAGCCCTAAGGACAGGGCGTTCAACGAAAAACTGTTTTTT.

This clone was seen a handful of times. The V call is TRBV6-5, the J call TRBJ1-5; perhaps TRBD1 as D (5 bases). CDR1 and CDR2 from the germline V gene are MNHEY and SVGAGI. V was clipped by 6 bases and J by 0 bases, with 12 bases between them. The CDR3 is 15 amino acids. CDR3: CASRLDRASNQPQHF. CDR3 DNA sequence: TGTGCCAGCAGACTCGACAGAGCTAGCAATCAGCCCCAGCATTTT.

The chain employs TRBV9 and TRBJ2-5; 12 positions agree with TRBD2. The CDR3 has 18 amino acids. CDR1 is SGDLS and CDR2 is YYNGEE in the germline V gene. The V and J ends lost 4 bases and 1 base, in that order; junction bases with no gene match: 11. Here the CDR3 DNA reads TGTGCCAGCAGCCTCCTAGCGGGAGGGCCCCAAACCCAAGAGACCCAGTACTTC. Its protein product is CASSLLAGGPQTQETQYF.

The rearrangement joins TRBV5-1 to TRBJ2-7; TRBD2 agrees at 12 bases. The CDR3 has 15 residues. The junction had 7 bases not matched to a gene; V was cut back by 2 bases and J by 7 bases. CDR1 is SGHRS and CDR2 is YFSETQ in the germline V gene. CDR3 DNA: TGCGCCAGCAGCTTCCCTAGCGGGGGGGCCAGAGAGCAGTACTTC. Encoded protein: CASSFPSGGAREQYF.

V gene TRBV5-1 combines with J gene TRBJ2-7; D is possibly TRBD1 (6 bases). Trimming left V 2 bases short and J 7 bases short, with 13 bases between. The CDR3 totals 13 residues. Germline CDR1 and CDR2: SGHRS and YFSETQ. This CDR3 is CASSLDRPREQYF. In DNA, the CDR3 is TGCGCCAGCAGCTTAGACAGGCCCCGTGAGCAGTACTTC.

The gene calls are TRBV7-9 and TRBJ2-2; D might be TRBD2 (5 bases). The CDR3 runs to 15 residues. Trimming took 4 bases from V and 1 from J, leaving 10 bases between them. From germline, CDR1 is SEHNR and CDR2 FQNEAQ (reference sequence). The CDR3 sequence: CASSSPGKNTGELFF. The CDR3 bases are TGTGCCAGCAGCTCGCCGGGGAAGAACACCGGGGAGCTGTTTTTT.